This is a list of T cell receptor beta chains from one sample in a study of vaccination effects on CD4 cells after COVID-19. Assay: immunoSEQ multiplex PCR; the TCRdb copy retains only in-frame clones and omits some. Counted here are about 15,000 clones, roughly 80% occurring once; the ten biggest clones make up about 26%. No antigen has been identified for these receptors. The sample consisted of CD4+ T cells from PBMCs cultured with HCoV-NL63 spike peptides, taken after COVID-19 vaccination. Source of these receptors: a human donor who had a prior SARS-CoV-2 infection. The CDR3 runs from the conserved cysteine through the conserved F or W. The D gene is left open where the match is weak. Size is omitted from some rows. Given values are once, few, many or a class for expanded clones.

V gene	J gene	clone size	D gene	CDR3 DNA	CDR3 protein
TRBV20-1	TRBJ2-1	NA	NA	TGCAGTGTAGCAGACTTCCCCCTCTTC	CSVADFPLF
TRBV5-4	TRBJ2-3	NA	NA	TGTGCCAGCAGCTTGGATTCAGATACGCAGTATTTT	CASSLDSDTQYF
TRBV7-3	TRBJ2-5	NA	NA	TGTGCCAGCAGCCGCCAGCGGCAAGAGACCCAGTACTTC	CASSRQRQETQYF
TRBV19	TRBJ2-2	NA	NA	TGTGCCAGTACCACCAGACCCGGGGAGCTGTTTTTT	CASTTRPGELFF
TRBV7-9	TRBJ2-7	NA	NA	TGTGCCAGCAGCTTAGCAGGCGGGGGCAGATCCTACGAGCAGTACTTC	CASSLAGGGRSYEQYF
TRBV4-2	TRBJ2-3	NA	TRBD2	TGTGCCAGCAGCCAACGGGGGGGCGAAAACACAGATACGCAGTATTTT	CASSQRGGENTDTQYF
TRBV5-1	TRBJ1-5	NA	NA	TGCGCCAGCAGCTTGACAGGGTTGAGCAATCAGCCCCAGCATTTT	CASSLTGLSNQPQHF
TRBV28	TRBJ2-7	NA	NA	TGTGCCACCGTTGAGGGATCGGCCCTGTACTACGAGCAGTACTTC	CATVEGSALYYEQYF
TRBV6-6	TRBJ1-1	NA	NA	TGTGCCAGCGGAGTGATGGTGGGGAACACTGAAGCTTTCTTT	CASGVMVGNTEAFF
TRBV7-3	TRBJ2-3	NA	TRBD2	TGTGCCAGCAGCTTAGGTGGGAGGGCCACTGCAGATACGCAGTATTTT	CASSLGGRATADTQYF
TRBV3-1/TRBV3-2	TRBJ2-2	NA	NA	TGTGGGGGAAACAGGGAGAACACCGGGGAGCTGTTTTTT	CGGNRENTGELFF
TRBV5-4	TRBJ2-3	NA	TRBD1	TGTGCCAGCAGCGGGGGACAGGGGGCATTGTCAGATACGCAGTATTTT	CASSGGQGALSDTQYF
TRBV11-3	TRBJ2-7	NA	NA	TGTGCCAGCAGCTTATTCCCAGGCCCCCGTTACGAGCAGTACTTC	CASSLFPGPRYEQYF
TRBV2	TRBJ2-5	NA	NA	TGTGCCAGCAGTCAGTATCAAGAGACCCAGTACTTC	CASSQYQETQYF
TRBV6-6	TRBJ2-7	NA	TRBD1	TGTGCCAGCAGTTACCCCGGACAGGCAAGCTACGAGCAGTACTTC	CASSYPGQASYEQYF
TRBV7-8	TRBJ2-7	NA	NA	TGTGCCAGCAGCCCGTACGCCTACGAGCAGTACTTC	CASSPYAYEQYF
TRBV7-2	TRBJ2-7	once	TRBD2	TGTGCCAGCAGCTTAGCTGCCAGCGGGGGGGGCTACGAGCAGTACTTC	CASSLAASGGGYEQYF
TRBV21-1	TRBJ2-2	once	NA	TGTGCCAGCAGCAAAGGCCAAATTACAAATCCTATGGGTATGTCCGGGGAGCTGTTTTTT	CASSKGQITNPMGMSGELFF
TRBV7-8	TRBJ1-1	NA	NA	TGTGCCAGCAGCTTAGGGGACGAGAACACTGAAGCTTTCTTT	CASSLGDENTEAFF
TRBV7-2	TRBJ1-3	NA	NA	TGTGCCAGCAGCCTAATCACCTCTTCCTCTGGAAACACCATATATTTT	CASSLITSSSGNTIYF
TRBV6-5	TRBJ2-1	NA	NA	TGTGCCAGCAGTTACTCTGGGACCTACAATGAGCAGTTCTTC	CASSYSGTYNEQFF
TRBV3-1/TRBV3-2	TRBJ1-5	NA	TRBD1	TGTGCCAGCAGCCCAACAGGGGCCAGGTGGCCCCAGCATTTT	CASSPTGARWPQHF
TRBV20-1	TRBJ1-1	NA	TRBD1	TGCAGTGCTAGTCGACAGGGGGCTACTGAAGCTTTCTTT	CSASRQGATEAFF
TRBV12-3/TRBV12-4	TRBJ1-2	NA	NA	TGTGCCAGCAGTTTTTTTAACAACTATGGCTACACCTTC	CASSFFNNYGYTF
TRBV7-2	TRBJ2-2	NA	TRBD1	TGTGCCAGCAGCTCCCGGGACAGCCTCACCGGGGAGCTGTTTTTT	CASSSRDSLTGELFF
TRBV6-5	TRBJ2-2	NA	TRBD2	TGTGCCAGCATGAGACGGGAGGGTGGCACCGGGGAGCTGTTTTTT	CASMRREGGTGELFF
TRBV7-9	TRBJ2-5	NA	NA	TGTGCCAGCAGCTCCCTGCAGGGTGAGACCCAGTACTTC	CASSSLQGETQYF
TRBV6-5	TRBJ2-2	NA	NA	TGTGCCAGCAGTTACATCTACGGGGAGCTGTTTTTT	CASSYIYGELFF
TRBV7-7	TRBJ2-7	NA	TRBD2	TGTGCTAGCAGCTTAGTGGTAGCGGGCGAGCAGTACTTC	CASSLVVAGEQYF
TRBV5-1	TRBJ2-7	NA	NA	TGCGCCAGCAGCTTGGTTCGACAGACGCAATTAACCTACGAGCAGTACTTC	CASSLVRQTQLTYEQYF
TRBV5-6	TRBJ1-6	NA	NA	TGTGCCAGCAGCGTGAGCTCCTATAATTCACCCCTCCACTTT	CASSVSSYNSPLHF
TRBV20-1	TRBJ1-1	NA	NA	TGCAGTGCTAGTGGGGGCTGGGCGGGGTCTGGCACTGAAGCTTTCTTT	CSASGGWAGSGTEAFF
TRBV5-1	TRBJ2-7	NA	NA	TGCGCCAGCAGCCCAGGTCCAGAGCAGGGATACGAGCAGTACTTC	CASSPGPEQGYEQYF
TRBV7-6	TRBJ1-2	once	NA	TGTGCCAGCTCCCTCTCAGGGAAACTCTATGGCTACACCTTC	CASSLSGKLYGYTF
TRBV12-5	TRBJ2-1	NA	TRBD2	TGTGCTAGTGGTTTTACTAGCGGGGGTATCAATGAGCAGTTCTTC	CASGFTSGGINEQFF
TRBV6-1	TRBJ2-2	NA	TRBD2	TGTGCCAGCAGTGAAGTCGCTCTAGCGGGGGGGTGGACCGGGGAGCTGTTTTTT	CASSEVALAGGWTGELFF
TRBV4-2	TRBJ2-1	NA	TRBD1	TGTGCCAGCAGCCGAGACAGGGGGCGCGGGAATGAGCAGTTCTTC	CASSRDRGRGNEQFF
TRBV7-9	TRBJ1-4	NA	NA	TGTGCCAGCAGCTTAGGTGGGGCGACGGGGGAAAAACTGTTTTTT	CASSLGGATGEKLFF
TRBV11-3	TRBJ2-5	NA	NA	TGTGCCAGCAGCTTAGATAGGGGGACCCAGTACTTC	CASSLDRGTQYF
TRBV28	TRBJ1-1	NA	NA	TGTGCCAGCAGCCCTTTTTACGGGCCGAACACTGAAGCTTTCTTT	CASSPFYGPNTEAFF
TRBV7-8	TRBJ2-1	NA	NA	TGTGCCAGCAGCCAGGACAGAACCTACAATGAGCAGTTCTTC	CASSQDRTYNEQFF
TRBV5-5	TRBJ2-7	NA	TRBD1	TGTGCCAGCAGCTTGCGTGGGACAGGGCTCTACGAGCAGTACTTC	CASSLRGTGLYEQYF